These 27 T cell receptor beta chains share one sample of origin, sequenced in a study of T cell responses to AZD1222 COVID-19 vaccine. Clones were sequenced by immunoSEQ multiplex PCR, and TCRdb holds only the in-frame ones, with some missing. The repertoire holds about 140,000 clones, 70% to 90% seen once, with 4.7% in the top ten. This specimen was peripheral blood, taken on day 0 of AZD1222 vaccination. The receptor source for this set is an adult in good health.

The CDR3 is CASSLGRVRDFTDTQYF. The DNA for the CDR3 is TGTGCCAGCAGCTTAGGAAGGGTGCGGGACTTCACAGATACGCAGTATTTT. V gene TRBV7-9 combines with J gene TRBJ2-3; D possibly corresponds to TRBD2 (6 bases). This CDR3 spans 17 amino acids. V lost 1 base and J lost 2, with 16 bases in between. Looked up from germline, CDR1 is SEHNR and CDR2 is FQNEAQ (reference sequence).

The V call is TRBV21-1, the J call TRBJ1-5; the D call TRBD1 from the table was never checked on the DNA. TRBV21-1 corresponds to a pseudogene. The CDR3 is 14 amino acids. The CDR3 coding sequence is TGTGCCAGCAGCAAAGACAGGGCAAGGCAGCCCCAGCATTTT. It codes for CASSKDRARQPQHF.

The rearrangement uses TRBV9 and TRBJ2-3, with 11 bases identical to TRBD2. CDR3 length equals 17 residues. V shed 0 bases, J shed 5 bases, and the junction held 8 bases outside the gene matches. Germline V lookup: CDR1 SGDLS, CDR2 YYNGEE. The CDR3 DNA follows: TGTGCCAGCAGCGTAGCACCCATAGCGGGAGGGGTAGATACGCAGTATTTT. As protein: CASSVAPIAGGVDTQYF.

J is TRBJ1-2 and V is TRBV6-2 or TRBV6-3; 11 nucleotides align to TRBD1. Germline V gene lookup returns CDR1 MNHEY and CDR2 SVGEGT. J gave up 6 bases and V 2 bases, and 2 bases lay outside the gene matches. The CDR3 spans 14 residues. CDR3 protein: CASSYGQGANGYTF. CDR3 sequence (DNA): TGTGCCAGCAGTTACGGACAGGGGGCAAATGGCTACACCTTC.

This chain uses TRBV3-1 (or the pseudogene TRBV3-2) with TRBJ2-5; possibly TRBD2 for D (6 bases). This CDR3 spans 17 amino acids. V was clipped by 2 bases and J by 5 bases, with 21 bases between them. CDR1 and CDR2 from the germline V gene are LGHDT and YNNKEL (reference sequence). Here the CDR3 DNA reads TGTGCCAGCAGCCAATCACATGCGGGACTCATCCAGGAGACCCAGTACTTC. This gives the protein CASSQSHAGLIQETQYF.

As to this clone: One end of the junction is discordant with germline, which a read error may explain. The V and J genes are TRBV7-7 and TRBJ2-7; D possibly corresponds to TRBD1 (6 bases). CDR3 length: 16 residues. Germline CDR1 and CDR2: SSHAT and FNYEAQ (reference sequence). The CDR3 spells CASSLWNPDSPYEQYF. The CDR3 nucleotides are TGTGCTAGCAGCTTATGGAACCCGGACAGTCCCTACGAGCAGTACTTC.

V and J are TRBV11-2 and TRBJ1-2, with D unclear. This CDR3 contains 15 residues. The V gene's germline CDR1 is SGHAT and CDR2 FQNNGV. With 0 bases removed from V and 2 bases from J, the gap between germline ends came to 10 bases. The CDR3 here is CASSLDWAANYGYTF. CDR3 bases: TGTGCCAGCAGCTTAGATTGGGCAGCGAACTATGGCTACACCTTC.

V is TRBV28 and J is TRBJ2-7; D call uncertain. V was trimmed by 7 bases and J by 0 bases, leaving 4 bases between them. CDR1 and CDR2 from the germline V gene are MDHEN and SYDVKM. This CDR3 is 11 amino acids long. The chain's CDR3 is CASTRSYEQYF. For the CDR3, the DNA is TGTGCCAGCACCCGCTCCTACGAGCAGTACTTC. Filled out from reference TRBV28 and TRBJ2-7, the complete variable domain reads DVKVTQSSRYLVKRTGEKVFLECVQDMDHENMFWYRQDPGLGLRLIYFSYDVKMKEKGDIPEGYSVSREKKERFSLILESASTNQTSMYLCASTRSYEQYFGPGTRLTVT.

This chain links TRBV4-1 with TRBJ1-2; D is unresolved. Germline V gene sequence: CDR1 MGHRA, CDR2 YSYEKL. The CDR3 is 14 residues long. The V gene lost 4 bases and the J gene lost 2 bases, with 11 bases spanning the gap. The CDR3 DNA reads TGCGCCAGCAGCCCTCCAGTAGGAAACTATGGCTACACCTTC. Translated, it gives CASSPPVGNYGYTF.

The rearrangement joins TRBV7-6 to TRBJ2-7; 7 bases map to TRBD1. J was trimmed by 3 bases and V by 5 bases; bases with no gene match: 10. The germline V gene has CDR1 SGHVS and CDR2 FNYEAQ. This CDR3 contains 15 residues. CDR3 amino acids: CASSRSPGTDYEQYF. CDR3 nucleotide sequence: TGTGCCAGCAGCCGGTCCCCCGGGACAGACTACGAGCAGTACTTC.

CDR3 sequence (DNA): TGTGCCAGCAGCCTTCAGGAGCAGTACTTC. Translating gives CASSLQEQYF. V and J are TRBV7-9 and TRBJ2-7, with D hard to call. CDR3 length: 10 residues. The V gene lost 5 bases and the J gene lost 7 bases, with 6 bases spanning the gap. Per germline, CDR1 SEHNR and CDR2 FQNEAQ (reference sequence).

This rearrangement joins TRBV5-1 to TRBJ1-6, with D hard to call. V gave up 0 bases and J gave up 14 bases, with 9 bases separating them. Germline CDR1 reads SGHRS; CDR2 reads YFSETQ. This CDR3 has 12 amino acids. CDR3 nucleotides: TGCGCCAGCAGCTTGGATGGGAAAACCCTCCACTTT. It is translated as CASSLDGKTLHF.

The V call is TRBV28, the J call TRBJ2-7; 8 bases align to TRBD1. The CDR3 is 14 amino acids. Germline CDR1 reads MDHEN; CDR2 reads SYDVKM. Losses at the gene ends were 6 bases for V and 4 bases for J; bases not matched to a gene: 8. The CDR3 DNA reads TGTGCCAGCAGAACCCATGACAGGGGATACGAGCAGTACTTC. This translates into CASRTHDRGYEQYF.

The rearrangement joins TRBV10-3 to TRBJ2-7, with 13 bases aligning to TRBD2. The V gene end was trimmed by 3 bases and the J gene end by 3 bases; junction bases not matched to a gene: 5. CDR1 ENHRY and CDR2 SYGVKD come from the germline V gene. The CDR3 has 16 amino acids. CDR3 in amino acids: CAISDLGLAGDYEQYF. CDR3 bases: TGTGCCATCAGTGATCTAGGACTAGCGGGAGACTACGAGCAGTACTTC.

The CDR3 is CASSGSNYGYTF. CDR3 nucleotides: TGTGCCAGCAGCGGGAGTAACTATGGCTACACCTTC. The chain uses TRBV28 and TRBJ1-2; no reliable D call. The CDR3 consists of 12 residues. Germline V gene data show CDR1 as MDHEN and CDR2 as SYDVKM. V was clipped by 6 bases and J by 1 base, with 6 bases between them.

This chain links TRBV5-1 with TRBJ2-7, with 8 bases identical to TRBD1. After removal of 3 bases from V and 2 bases from J, the junction contained 4 bases not matched to a gene. CDR3 length equals 14 residues. Looked up from germline, CDR1 is SGHRS and CDR2 is YFSETQ. CDR3 region: CASSSGQAPYEQYF. The CDR3, as DNA: TGCGCCAGCAGCTCGGGACAGGCCCCCTACGAGCAGTACTTC.

The count of this clone is one. J is TRBJ1-2 and V is TRBV4-1; D is uncertain. The CDR3 is made up of 13 amino acids. Trimming removed 1 base from V and 8 bases from J, with 11 bases in between. Per germline, CDR1 MGHRA and CDR2 YSYEKL. The CDR3 nucleotides read TGCGCCAGCAGCCAAGGCCCGGGGAGCGGCTACACCTTC. Its translation is CASSQGPGSGYTF.

This rearrangement joins TRBV3-1 (or the pseudogene TRBV3-2) to TRBJ1-1; TRBD1 agrees at 10 bases. This CDR3 has 15 residues. CDR1 and CDR2 (germline): LGHDT, YNNKEL (reference sequence). The V gene end was trimmed by 5 bases and the J gene end by 8 bases; junction bases not matched to a gene: 11. CDR3 sequence (DNA): TGTGCCAGCAGCACCCCGGGGAGGACAGGGGGGGAAGCTTTCTTT. Translated, it gives CASSTPGRTGGEAFF.

V gene TRBV12-3 or TRBV12-4 combines with J gene TRBJ1-2, with TRBD1 as a possible D gene (5 bases). The CDR3 totals 11 residues. Trimming removed 6 bases at V and 13 bases at J, with 15 bases between. CDR3 sequence (DNA): TGTGCCAGCAGCACCGACAGTCACCCCACCTTC. This encodes CASSTDSHPTF.

This chain links TRBV2 with TRBJ1-1; possible D gene TRBD1, 6 bases. Germline V gene data show CDR1 as SNHLY and CDR2 as FYNNEI. V was clipped by 0 bases and J by 6 bases, with 11 bases between them. The length of the CDR3 is 14 residues. This CDR3 reads CASSEALGAPEAFF. CDR3 in DNA: TGTGCCAGCAGTGAAGCCTTGGGGGCGCCTGAAGCTTTCTTT.

The rearrangement joins TRBV6-1 to TRBJ1-6; D is unresolved. The V end lost 0 bases, the J end lost 11 bases, and 11 bases lay between the germline ends. Germline-derived CDR1 and CDR2 are MNHNS and SASEGT. This CDR3 has 14 amino acids. CDR3 region: CASSEAPKRAPLHF. CDR3 coding DNA: TGTGCCAGCAGTGAAGCACCGAAGAGGGCACCCCTCCACTTT.

The genes are TRBV27 and TRBJ1-2; D possibly corresponds to TRBD1 (6 bases). V was clipped by 4 bases and J by 4 bases, with 22 bases between them. This CDR3 has 17 amino acids. Germline values: CDR1 MNHEY, CDR2 SMNVEV (reference sequence). The CDR3 loop reads CASSSFLRGAGGYGYTF. CDR3 sequence (DNA): TGTGCCAGCAGTTCGTTCCTTAGGGGGGCTGGTGGCTATGGCTACACCTTC.

The chain uses TRBV28 and TRBJ2-1, with TRBD2 identical over 15 bases. Trimming cost V 5 bases and J 7 bases; bases outside gene matches: 9. Looked up from germline, CDR1 is MDHEN and CDR2 is SYDVKM. This CDR3 region has 17 residues. CDR3 loop: CASSPGTSGRMRNEQFF. CDR3 bases: TGTGCCAGCAGTCCAGGGACTAGCGGGAGGATGAGGAATGAGCAGTTCTTC.

The chain has TRBV6-5 and TRBJ1-5; 9 positions match TRBD1. The CDR3 runs to 15 residues. CDR1 is MNHEY and CDR2 is SVGAGI in the germline V gene. The V gene end was trimmed by 8 bases and the J gene end by 5 bases; junction bases not matched to a gene: 10. The CDR3 sequence is CASRPGQGLYQPQHF. The CDR3 DNA sequence: TGTGCCAGCCGCCCCGGACAGGGGCTTTATCAGCCCCAGCATTTT.

This chain joins TRBV13 and TRBJ2-7, with D possibly called TRBD1 or TRBD2 (5 bases each). The V gene's germline CDR1 is PRHDT and CDR2 FYEKMQ (reference sequence). The length of the CDR3 is 15 residues. V shed 0 bases and J shed 2 bases, with 11 bases lying between them. Here the CDR3 DNA reads TGTGCCAGCAGCTTAGGAGTTAAGGGACCCTACGAGCAGTACTTC. As protein: CASSLGVKGPYEQYF.

The V and J genes are TRBV19 and TRBJ2-2; maybe TRBD2 (6 bases). This CDR3 region has 15 residues. V was trimmed by 5 bases and J by 3 bases, leaving 13 bases between them. The germline gives CDR1 LNHDA, CDR2 SQIVND (reference sequence). Here the CDR3 DNA reads TGTGCCAGTAGTTTATACGGGAGCTACACCGGGGAGCTGTTTTTT. The encoded protein is CASSLYGSYTGELFF.

This clone was detected a few times. Other DNA sequences in the same sample also yield this CDR3. The rearrangement joins TRBV18 to TRBJ1-5, with D unclear. Trimming pared 0 bases from V and 4 bases from J, leaving 1 base between. Germline CDR1 and CDR2: KGHSH and LQKENI. This CDR3 region has 12 residues. The DNA for the CDR3 is TGTGCCAGCTCACCACCGAATCAGCCCCAGCATTTT. Residues: CASSPPNQPQHF.